This T cell receptor (beta chain) was observed in a study of STAT5B mutations in CD4+ large granular lymphocyte leukemia. Study-wide context: Healthy donors showed HLA-associated enrichment of the CDR3 'QG' motif.

Study results and limitations: Patient CD4-sorted repertoires stayed more clonal than healthy ones after leukemic-clone removal. No patients shared main leukemic clonotypes, though around 27% appeared at low frequency elsewhere. Compared with healthy controls (2/35), patient top clones favored TRBV06 (8/27).

This clone was seen once. Its matching antigen is unknown. Repertoires were generated with immunoSEQ multiplex PCR, while TCRdb's copy carries only in-frame clones and drops some. The data contain some 29,000 clones, approximately 84% of them seen just once; the ten biggest clones take up roughly 0.98%. Germline lookup yields CDR1 MNHEY and CDR2 SMNVEV (reference sequence). The CDR3 contains 13 residues. V was pared by 5 bases and J by 7 bases, with 7 bases of the junction left unmatched. Material for sequencing was CD4+ T cells from blood buffy coats. The chain carries TRBV27 and TRBJ1-1; 7 bases are shared with TRBD1. This clonotype originated in a human donor in good health. This CDR3 is CASSLQGGDEAFF. CDR3 bases: TGTGCCAGCAGTCTCCAGGGGGGGGATGAAGCTTTCTTT.